A single sample gave rise to the 5 T cell receptor beta chains below, sequenced in a study of CD8 T cells in Susac syndrome (dated by TCRdb to between 2017 and 2020). The library was prepared using the immunoSEQ multiplex PCR assay. RNA was extracted with the RNeasy kit and 0.5 to 1 ug was reverse transcribed using random hexamers. TCRdb redid the processing of the public reads, applying fastp at Q25 and MiXCR, and retained in-frame beta chains. Entries are consolidated by CDR3 protein sequence, retaining the most common genes and DNA. The sample data list 150,000 to 200,000 distinct CDR3 sequences, and approximately 94% of these were observed just once. The ten largest account for 0.075% to 0.095% of the sample. The sample consisted of CD4+ T cells from PBMCs. The source of these receptors is a human donor with multiple sclerosis.

This chain uses TRBV20-1 with TRBJ1-5; the D gene is possibly TRBD1 (6 bases). The germline V gene has CDR1 DFQATT and CDR2 SNEGSKA (reference sequence). Trimming stripped 0 bases from V and 4 bases from J, with 13 bases between. The CDR3 covers 15 residues. This CDR3 reads CSARDGGRSNQPQHF. The CDR3, as DNA: TGCAGTGCTAGAGACGGGGGCCGGAGTAATCAGCCCCAGCATTTT.

This clonotype showed up just a few times. V gene TRBV12-3 or TRBV12-4 combines with J gene TRBJ1-2; D unresolved. The CDR3 has 11 amino acids. V shed 6 bases and J shed 5 bases, with 7 bases lying between them. The CDR3: CASSRDYGYTF. CDR3 nucleotides: TGTGCCAGCAGCCGCGATTATGGCTACACCTTC.

This rearrangement joins TRBV10-3 to TRBJ2-1; D is unresolved. The CDR3 is 15 residues long. The V gene's germline CDR1 is ENHRY and CDR2 SYGVKD. V was trimmed by 3 bases and J by 0 bases, leaving 9 bases between them. DNA of the CDR3: TGTGCCATCAGTGATTTGGAGAGCTCCTACAATGAGCAGTTCTTC. Protein product: CAISDLESSYNEQFF.

This chain uses TRBV7-8 with TRBJ2-7; TRBD2 agrees at 12 bases. CDR1 and CDR2 (germline): SGHVS, FQNEAQ. This CDR3 comprises 16 residues. Trimming removed 0 bases from V and 6 bases from J; junction bases left unmatched: 6. This CDR3 reads CASSLARLAGAIEQYF. The CDR3 DNA reads TGTGCCAGCAGCTTAGCTCGACTAGCGGGAGCGATCGAGCAGTACTTC.

This clonotype occurred once. The chain links TRBV18 to TRBJ1-5, with no clear D. Trimming shortened V by 3 bases and J by 16 bases, and 13 bases separated the two germline ends. The CDR3 has 11 residues. The germline CDR1 and CDR2 sequences are KGHSH and LQKENI. The CDR3 nucleotides read TGTGCCAGCTCACCGCAGGAAAAAGAACATTTT. This sequence encodes CASSPQEKEHF.